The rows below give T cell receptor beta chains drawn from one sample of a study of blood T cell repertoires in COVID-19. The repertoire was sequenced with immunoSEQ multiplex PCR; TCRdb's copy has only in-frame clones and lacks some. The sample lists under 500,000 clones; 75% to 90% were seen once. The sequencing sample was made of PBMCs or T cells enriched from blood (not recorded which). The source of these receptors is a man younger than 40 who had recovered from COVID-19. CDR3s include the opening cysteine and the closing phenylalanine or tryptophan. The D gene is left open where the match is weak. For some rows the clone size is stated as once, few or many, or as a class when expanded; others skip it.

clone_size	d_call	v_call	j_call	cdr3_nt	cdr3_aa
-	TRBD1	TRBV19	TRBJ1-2	TGTGCCAGTAGTATCTTGGACAGGGCCTATGGCTACACCTTC	CASSILDRAYGYTF
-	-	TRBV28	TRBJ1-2	TGTGCCAGCAGTTACCTCGCTGCTTCGGGAGGCTACACCTTC	CASSYLAASGGYTF
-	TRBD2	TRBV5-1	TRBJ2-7	TGCGCCAGCAGCCAGGGACTAGCGGGAGGTGACGGTCGGCACGAGCAGTACTTC	CASSQGLAGGDGRHEQYF
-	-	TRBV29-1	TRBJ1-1	TGCAGCGTTGATGGCAGAGCGCTTGAAGCTTTCTTT	CSVDGRALEAFF
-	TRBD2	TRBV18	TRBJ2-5	TGTGCCAGCTCACAAGGACTAGCGGGAGGGTCGAGGGGACAAGAGACCCAGTACTTC	CASSQGLAGGSRGQETQYF
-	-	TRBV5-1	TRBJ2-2	TGCGCCAGCAGCTTGCAATTCGGGGAGCTGTTTTTT	CASSLQFGELFF
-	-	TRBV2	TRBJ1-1	TGTGCCAGCAAGGGAGGGAGAGGGGCTGAAGCTTTCTTT	CASKGGRGAEAFF
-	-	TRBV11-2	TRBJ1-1	TGTGCCAGCAGCTTAAGCACGTCCCCGGGAGCAAGCACTGAAGCTTTCTTT	CASSLSTSPGASTEAFF
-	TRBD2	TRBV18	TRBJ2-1	TGTGCCAGCTCACCCTCGGAACTAGCGGCCTACAATGAGCAGTTCTTC	CASSPSELAAYNEQFF
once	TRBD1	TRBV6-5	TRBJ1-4	TGTGCCAGCAGTTACTCAGGGACAGGGGATGAAAAACTGTTTTTT	CASSYSGTGDEKLFF
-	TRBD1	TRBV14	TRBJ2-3	TGTGCCAGCAGCCAAGGAACAGGGGCAGATACGCAGTATTTT	CASSQGTGADTQYF
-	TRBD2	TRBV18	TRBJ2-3	TGTGCCAGCTCACTTAGCGGGATTAGCACAGATACGCAGTATTTT	CASSLSGISTDTQYF
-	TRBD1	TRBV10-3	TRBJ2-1	TGTGCCATCAGCCGGGACAGGGGTCCCGTTGAGCAGTTCTTC	CAISRDRGPVEQFF
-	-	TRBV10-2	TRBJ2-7	TGCGCCAGCAGTGATTTGCGCCCCCCCTACGAGCAGTACTTC	CASSDLRPPYEQYF
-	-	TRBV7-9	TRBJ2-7	TGTGCCAGCAGCTTTTGGCGGGGTCTCGACGAGCAGTACTTC	CASSFWRGLDEQYF
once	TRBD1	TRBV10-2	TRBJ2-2	TGCGCCAGCAGGGGTGGGACAGTGAACACCGGGGAGCTGTTTTTT	CASRGGTVNTGELFF
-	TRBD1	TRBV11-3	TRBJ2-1	TGTGCCAGCAGCTTAGTAGGGACAGGGGGCTGGAATGAGCAGTTCTTC	CASSLVGTGGWNEQFF
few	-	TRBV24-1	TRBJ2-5	TGTGCCACCAGTGATCGAGAGACCCAGTACTTC	CATSDRETQYF
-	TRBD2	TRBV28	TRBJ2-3	TGTGCCAGCGGTCTGACTAGCGGACACACAGATACGCAGTATTTT	CASGLTSGHTDTQYF
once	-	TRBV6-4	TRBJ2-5	TGTGCCAGCAGTGACGGTGGCAGGGATGAGACCCAGTACTTC	CASSDGGRDETQYF
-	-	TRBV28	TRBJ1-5	TGTGCCTACGGGGGGACGACCGAACGAAGGAATCAGCCCCAGCATTTT	CAYGGTTERRNQPQHF
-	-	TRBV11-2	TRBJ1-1	TGTGCCAGCAGCTTAGCGGCCAGGGGAACTGAAGCTTTCTTT	CASSLAARGTEAFF
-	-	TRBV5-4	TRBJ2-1	TGTGCCAGCAGCTTGCCGGGAGCCTCCTACAATGAGCAGTTCTTC	CASSLPGASYNEQFF
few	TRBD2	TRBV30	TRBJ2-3	TGTGCCTGGAGTGTACTAGCGGGAACAGATACGCAGTATTTT	CAWSVLAGTDTQYF
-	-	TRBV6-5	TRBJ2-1	TGTGCCAGCAGTTACATGGTCAGGCTTGACAATGAGCAGTTCTTC	CASSYMVRLDNEQFF
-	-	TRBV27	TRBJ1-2	TGTGCCAGCAGTTTAGGTTCAGGAAGCTATGGCTACACCTTC	CASSLGSGSYGYTF
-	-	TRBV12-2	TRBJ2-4	TGTGCAAGTCGAGACCACAGTCTTGCCAAAAACATTCAGTACTTC	CASRDHSLAKNIQYF
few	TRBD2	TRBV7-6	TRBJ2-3	TGTGCCAGCAGCTTAGCGGCGGGAGGGGATACGCAGTATTTT	CASSLAAGGDTQYF
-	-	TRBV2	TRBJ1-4	TGTGCCAGCAGACTGGACAGCAACGAAAAACTGTTTTTT	CASRLDSNEKLFF
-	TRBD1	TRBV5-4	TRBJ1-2	TGTGCCAGCAGCTTGGCCGGGACAGCCGGCTACTATGGCTACACCTTC	CASSLAGTAGYYGYTF
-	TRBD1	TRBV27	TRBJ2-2	TGTGCCAGCAGGCCGCAGGGGGCGGGGGAGCTGTTTTTT	CASRPQGAGELFF
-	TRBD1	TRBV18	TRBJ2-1	TGTGCCAGCTCACCGGACAGGGCGAGCTACAATGAGCAGTTCTTC	CASSPDRASYNEQFF
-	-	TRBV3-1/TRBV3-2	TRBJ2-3	TGTGCCAGCAGCCTATCTACAGATACGCAGTATTTT	CASSLSTDTQYF
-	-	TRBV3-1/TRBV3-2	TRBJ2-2	TGTGCCAGCAGCCTAACCTCGGGCGGGACCGGGGAGCTGTTTTTT	CASSLTSGGTGELFF
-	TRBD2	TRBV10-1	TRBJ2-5	TGCGCCACCAGCGGGAGCACAGAGACCCAGTACTTC	CATSGSTETQYF
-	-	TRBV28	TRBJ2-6	TGTGCCAGCAGTTTATGGGACAAAACTTTCTCTGGGGCCAACGTCCTGACTTTC	CASSLWDKTFSGANVLTF
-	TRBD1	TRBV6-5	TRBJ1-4	TGTGCCAGCAGCCGGGACAGAGGGCTTGAAAAACTGTTTTTT	CASSRDRGLEKLFF
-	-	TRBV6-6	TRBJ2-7	TGTGCCAGCAGAGGACGGGGCTACGAGCAGTACTTC	CASRGRGYEQYF
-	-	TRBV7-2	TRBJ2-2	TGTGCCAGCAGCTTAAAAGGGGGGAACACCGGGGAGCTGTTTTTT	CASSLKGGNTGELFF
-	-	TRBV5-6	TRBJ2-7	TGTGCCAGCAGCTGGGAGAACTACGAGCAGTACTTC	CASSWENYEQYF
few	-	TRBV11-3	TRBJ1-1	TGTGCCAGCGGTATAGACAGTAACACTGAAGCTTTCTTT	CASGIDSNTEAFF
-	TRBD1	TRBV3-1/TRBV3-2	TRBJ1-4	TGTGCCAGCAGCCTACAGGGGACTAATGAAAAACTGTTTTTT	CASSLQGTNEKLFF
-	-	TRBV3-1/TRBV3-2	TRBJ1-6	TGTGCCAGCAGCCCGAAACTGTATGCGGCCCTCCACTTT	CASSPKLYAALHF
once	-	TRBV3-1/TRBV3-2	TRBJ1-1	TGTGCCAGCAGCCTCAACTTGAACACTGAAGCTTTCTTT	CASSLNLNTEAFF
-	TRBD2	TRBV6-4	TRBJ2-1	TGTGCCAGCAGCCTCGACTTTGTATGGGAGGGAGGCCCTTACAATGAGCAGTTCTTC	CASSLDFVWEGGPYNEQFF
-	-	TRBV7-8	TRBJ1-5	TGTGCCAGCAGCAATGATCAGGGGAACAATCAGCCCCAGCATTTT	CASSNDQGNNQPQHF
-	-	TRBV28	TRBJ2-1	TGTGCCAGCAGTTCCCTCGCGGTCGCTTCCTACAATGAGCAGTTCTTC	CASSSLAVASYNEQFF
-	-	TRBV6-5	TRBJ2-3	TGTGCCAGCAGTTACTGGGCAGGGGTTACCTCAGATACGCAGTATTTT	CASSYWAGVTSDTQYF
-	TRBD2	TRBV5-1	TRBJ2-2	TGCGCCACCATAGCGGGAGACGGGTTCGGGGAGCTGTTTTTT	CATIAGDGFGELFF
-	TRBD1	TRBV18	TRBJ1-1	TGTGCCAGCTCACCGGTTGGGACAGGGGGCATGAACACTGAAGCTTTCTTT	CASSPVGTGGMNTEAFF
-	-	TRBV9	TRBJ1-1	TGTGCCAGCAGCCCCTATGAATTAGCGAACACTGAAGCTTTCTTT	CASSPYELANTEAFF
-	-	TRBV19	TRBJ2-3	TGTGCCAGTAGTACCAGGGTCACAGATACGCAGTATTTT	CASSTRVTDTQYF
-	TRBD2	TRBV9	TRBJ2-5	TGTGCCAGCAGCGACATTCAAACTAGCGGAGTGTACCAAGAGACCCAGTACTTC	CASSDIQTSGVYQETQYF
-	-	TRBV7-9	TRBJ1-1	TGTGCCAGCAGCTTGGGGGAGGCGGTTGAAGCTTTCTTT	CASSLGEAVEAFF